This entry lists 10 T cell receptor beta chains sequenced from one sample in a study of T cells in Graves' hyperthyroidism and ophthalmopathy. There were TCR beta CDR3 regions amplified from RNA transcripts. The HTBI primer set was used in a first-round RT-PCR of the TCR CDR3. MiXCR was run by TCRdb on the multiplex PCR reads, yielding one entry per CDR3 protein. The sample holds fewer than 650,000 distinct CDR3 sequences; 14% are singletons and the top ten take over 11%. Sequenced input: blood. These TCRs come from a woman aged 40 to 50 with Graves' hyperthyroidism.

This clonotype was observed at least ten times. The chain couples TRBV30 to TRBJ1-2, with unresolved D. This CDR3 region has 10 residues. Deletions cut 2 bases from V and 13 bases from J, with 11 bases between. Looked up from germline, CDR1 is GTSNPN and CDR2 is SVGIG (reference sequence). The DNA for the CDR3 is TGTGCCTGGAGTATTAACCGGGCCACCTTC. This encodes CAWSINRATF. Using reference TRBV30 and TRBJ1-2 for the parts outside the CDR3, the full variable domain is SQTIHQWPATLVQPVGSPLSLECTVEGTSNPNLYWYRQAAGRGLQLLFYSVGIGQISSEVPQNLSASRPQDRQFILSSKKLLLSDSGFYLCAWSINRATFGSGTRLTVV.

The gene calls are TRBV6-1 and TRBJ2-7, with TRBD2 as a possible D gene (6 bases). Germline CDR1 reads MNHNS; CDR2 reads SASEGT. The CDR3 loop spans 14 amino acids. V was clipped by 4 bases and J by 6 bases, with 16 bases between them. CDR3 sequence reads: CASSGEEGIGEQYF. The CDR3 DNA sequence: TGTGCCAGCAGTGGAGAGGAGGGGATCGGCGAGCAGTACTTC.

This clonotype has ten or more counts. V is TRBV24-1 and J is TRBJ1-1; a weak D match, TRBD1 (5 bases). Trimming removed 1 base from V and 12 bases from J, with 11 bases in between. This CDR3 has 12 residues. Germline V lookup: CDR1 KGHDR, CDR2 SFDVKD. The CDR3 spells CATSDFWGETFF. The DNA of the CDR3 is TGTGCCACCAGTGATTTCTGGGGGGAGACTTTCTTT.

This clonotype was detected a few times. This sequence joins TRBV12-3 or TRBV12-4 and TRBJ2-1; perhaps TRBD2 as D (6 bases). The CDR3 covers 13 residues. Trimming removed 3 bases from V and 10 bases from J, with 13 bases in between. CDR3 residues: CASSFGLGGEQFF. For the CDR3, the DNA is TGTGCCAGCAGTTTCGGTCTCGGGGGAGAGCAGTTCTTC.

This clonotype was counted only a few times. This CDR3 reads CASSLGAGDFGYTF. The CDR3, as DNA: TGTGCCAGCAGCTTAGGGGCAGGGGATTTTGGCTACACCTTC. This chain uses TRBV7-2 with TRBJ1-2; D might be TRBD1 (6 bases). The CDR3 runs 14 residues. Per the germline V gene, CDR1 is SGHTA and CDR2 is FQGNSA. V was shortened by 1 base and J by 7 bases, with 13 bases between the two germline ends.

This chain uses TRBV28 with TRBJ1-5, with D possibly being TRBD1 (5 bases). CDR3 length: 14 residues. Trimming left V 1 base short and J 7 bases short, with 11 bases between. Germline CDR1 MDHEN, CDR2 SYDVKM. Here the CDR3 DNA reads TGTGCCAGCAGTTTATCGGGGGGGAGCCAGCCCCAGCATTTT. It yields the protein CASSLSGGSQPQHF. Full variable domain (outside the CDR3, taken from reference TRBV28 and TRBJ1-5): DVKVTQSSRYLVKRTGEKVFLECVQDMDHENMFWYRQDPGLGLRLIYFSYDVKMKEKGDIPEGYSVSREKKERFSLILESASTNQTSMYLCASSLSGGSQPQHFGDGTRLSIL.

Here the CDR3 reads CASSLYRAREGEKLFF. The CDR3, as DNA: TGTGCCAGCAGCTTATACCGCGCCAGGGAGGGTGAAAAACTGTTTTTT. The chain employs TRBV7-6 and TRBJ1-4; TRBD1 is a possible D gene (5 bases). CDR1 and CDR2 from the germline V gene are SGHVS and FNYEAQ. The CDR3 covers 16 residues. Trimming removed 2 bases at V and 7 bases at J, with 17 bases between. The full variable domain, in which reference TRBV7-6 and TRBJ1-4 provide the parts outside the CDR3, is GAGVSQSPRYKVTKRGQDVALRCDPISGHVSLYWYRQALGQGPEFLTYFNYEAQQDKSGLPNDRFSAERPEGSISTLTIQRTEQRDSAMYRCASSLYRAREGEKLFFGSGTQLSVL.

A few counts support this clonotype. The J gene is TRBJ2-4, the V gene TRBV5-1; 11 nucleotides match TRBD2. Trimming removed 4 bases from V and 7 bases from J; junction bases left unmatched: 4. The CDR3 contains 14 residues. Germline assignment: CDR1 SGHRS and CDR2 YFSETQ. CDR3 DNA sequence: TGCGCCAGCAGCCCCGTAGCGGGAGGGAACATTCAGTACTTC. Protein: CASSPVAGGNIQYF.

There are many counts of this clonotype. The gene calls are TRBV20-1 and TRBJ1-5; possibly TRBD1 for D (5 bases). This CDR3 comprises 14 residues. Germline-derived CDR1 and CDR2 are DFQATT and SNEGSKA (reference sequence). V gave up 2 bases and J gave up 4 bases, with 12 bases separating them. CDR3 in DNA: TGCAGTGCTAGAAGTGGGACGGCGAATCAGCCCCAGCATTTT. The encoded protein is CSARSGTANQPQHF.

This clonotype has more than one count but fewer than ten. The chain carries TRBV5-4 and TRBJ2-2; the D gene could be TRBD1 or TRBD2 (6 bases each). V lost 0 bases, J lost 5 bases, and 14 bases lay in between. CDR1 and CDR2 (germline): SGHNT, YYREEE (reference sequence). This CDR3 has 16 amino acids. CDR3 sequence (DNA): TGTGCCAGCAGCTTGGGTCACGGAGGGGGGACCGGGGAGCTGTTTTTT. Translating it yields CASSLGHGGGTGELFF.